These T cell receptor beta chains were read from a single sample in a study of CD8 T cells in Susac syndrome. TCRdb re-derived calls from the immunoSEQ multiplex PCR reads in MiXCR, one entry per CDR3 protein. The sample yields about 80,000 distinct CDR3 sequences, over 90% seen once. The sequenced sample was CD8+ T cells from PBMCs. Source of these receptors: a human donor in good health. Each CDR3 is given with its conserved first and last residue. Fields, in order: D gene, V gene, J gene, clone size, CDR3 protein, CDR3 DNA. The D gene is left open where the match is weak. Size is omitted from some rows. Given values are once, few, many or a class for expanded clones.

.,TRBV5-6,TRBJ2-1,.,CASSLADFYNEQFF,TGTGCCAGCAGCTTGGCCGACTTCTACAATGAGCAGTTCTTC
.,TRBV30,TRBJ2-1,.,CAWSPKGSAYNEQFF,TGTGCCTGGAGTCCCAAGGGGTCCGCCTACAATGAGCAGTTCTTC
.,TRBV9,TRBJ2-2,.,CASSISVTGELFF,TGTGCCAGCAGCATATCCGTCACCGGGGAGCTGTTTTTT
.,TRBV7-9,TRBJ2-7,.,CASSPGGTYEQYF,TGTGCCAGCAGCCCTGGGGGGACGTACGAGCAGTACTTC
.,TRBV7-9,TRBJ1-2,once,CASALGRDVLGYTF,TGTGCCAGCGCCTTGGGAAGGGATGTGTTAGGCTACACCTTC
TRBD1,TRBV6-6,TRBJ2-2,.,CASRDRGINTGELFF,TGTGCCAGCAGGGACAGGGGGATTAACACCGGGGAGCTGTTTTTT
TRBD1,TRBV4-1,TRBJ1-6,.,CASSQGSQGANSPLHF,TGCGCCAGCAGCCAAGGGTCCCAGGGGGCTAATTCACCCCTCCACTTT
.,TRBV2,TRBJ2-1,once,CASSEGSAKEFF,TGTGCCAGCAGTGAAGGGTCAGCAAAAGAGTTCTTC
.,TRBV20-1,TRBJ2-3,.,CSARASLSTDTQYF,TGCAGTGCTAGAGCCAGTTTGAGCACAGATACGCAGTATTTT
TRBD1,TRBV24-1,TRBJ1-2,.,CATSDTGQEDYGYTF,TGTGCCACCAGTGATACGGGACAGGAAGACTATGGCTACACCTTC
.,TRBV25-1,TRBJ1-1,.,CASSDRVSTEAFF,TGTGCCAGCAGTGATAGGGTGAGCACTGAAGCTTTCTTT
.,TRBV11-2,TRBJ2-7,.,CASSLASGVENEQYF,TGTGCCAGCAGCTTAGCTTCAGGGGTGGAGAACGAGCAGTACTTC
TRBD2,TRBV20-1,TRBJ2-1,once,CSARDRSGSWHEQFF,TGCAGTGCTAGAGATCGGAGCGGGAGTTGGCATGAGCAGTTCTTC
TRBD1,TRBV9,TRBJ1-5,.,CASSKGQGAWQPQHF,TGTGCCAGCAGCAAGGGACAGGGGGCCTGGCAGCCCCAGCATTTT
.,TRBV9,TRBJ1-1,.,CASSVWDTKTEAFF,TGTGCCAGCAGCGTATGGGACACCAAAACTGAAGCTTTCTTT
.,TRBV9,TRBJ1-2,.,CASSGDRSYGYTF,TGTGCCAGCAGCGGCGACAGGTCCTATGGCTACACCTTC
.,TRBV15,TRBJ1-5,.,CATSRDASSNQPQHF,TGTGCCACCAGCAGAGATGCGAGTTCCAATCAGCCCCAGCATTTT